The next 4 T cell receptor beta chains were all read from a single sample in a study of T cell changes during pregnancy in multiple sclerosis. Using immunoSEQ multiplex PCR, the repertoire was profiled, and TCRdb retains in-frame clones only, with some absent. The table shows about 36,000 clones, with 93% occurring only once. The starting material was CD4+ T cells from peripheral blood mononuclear cells, obtained in the first trimester of pregnancy. Receptor source: a female donor with multiple sclerosis, enrolled in a pregnancy study.

The rearrangement links TRBV6-6 to TRBJ2-1; D gene ambiguous. CDR3 length equals 16 residues. Germline CDR1 and CDR2: MNHNY and SVGAGI (reference sequence). Trimming stripped 7 bases from V and 0 bases from J, with 16 bases between. DNA of the CDR3: TGTGCCAGCATCCCAAGCCCAATTAGCTCCTACAATGAGCAGTTCTTC. Its protein is CASIPSPISSYNEQFF.

The chain uses TRBV5-1 and TRBJ2-3; 15 bases line up with TRBD2. Trimming removed 4 bases from V and 1 base from J; junction bases left unmatched: 4. The CDR3 has 17 residues. Germline CDR1 and CDR2: SGHRS and YFSETQ. The CDR3 region has the DNA TGCGCCAGCAGCCCCGGACTAGCGGGAGGGGGCACAGATACGCAGTATTTT. Protein: CASSPGLAGGGTDTQYF.

CDR3 DNA: TGTGCCATCAGCCGAAACAGGGGGAACACTGAAGCTTTCTTT. This gives the protein CAISRNRGNTEAFF. The J gene is TRBJ1-1, the V gene TRBV10-3; 7 bases map to TRBD1. Germline CDR1 reads ENHRY; CDR2 reads SYGVKD. The CDR3 is 14 amino acids. Trimming at V came to 6 bases and at J to 1 base, leaving 5 bases not matched to a gene.

This chain connects TRBV10-1 to TRBJ2-1, with TRBD2 matching over 14 bases. CDR3 length: 15 residues. V shed 6 bases and J 7 bases; nucleotides not matched to a gene: 5. Germline CDR1 reads WNHNN; CDR2 reads SYGVQD (reference sequence). DNA of the CDR3: TGCGCCAGCAGCCCGGGACTAGCGGGAGTAAATGAGCAGTTCTTC. Translation gives CASSPGLAGVNEQFF.